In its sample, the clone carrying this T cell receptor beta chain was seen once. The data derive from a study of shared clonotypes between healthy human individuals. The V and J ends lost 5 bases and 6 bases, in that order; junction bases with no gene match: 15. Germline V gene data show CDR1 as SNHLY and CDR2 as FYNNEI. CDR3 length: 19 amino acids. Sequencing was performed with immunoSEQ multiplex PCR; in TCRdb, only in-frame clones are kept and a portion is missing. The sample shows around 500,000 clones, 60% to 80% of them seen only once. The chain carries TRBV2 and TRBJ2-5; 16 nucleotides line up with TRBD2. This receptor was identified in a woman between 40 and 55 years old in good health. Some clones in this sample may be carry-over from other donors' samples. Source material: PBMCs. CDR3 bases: TGTGCCAGCAGTAGGAGGTCTGGGACTAGCGGGAGGGCCGTGAAGACCCAGTACTTC. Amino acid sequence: CASSRRSGTSGRAVKTQYF.